This T cell receptor (beta chain) was identified in a study of OX40 agonist ivuxolimab in advanced cancers. On the study more broadly: Ivuxolimab, which patients received intravenously every 2 weeks, was dosed at 0.01 to 10 mg/kg.

CDR1 is SGHRS and CDR2 is YFSETQ in the germline V gene. The CDR3 totals 16 residues. J lost 4 bases, V lost 4 bases, and 10 bases had no gene match. Profiling relied on immunoSEQ multiplex PCR, and the TCRdb table lists in-frame clones only, not all of them. The sample shows around 89,000 clones, around 90% of them seen only once. The TCR originated in an adult with an advanced solid tumor such as melanoma, head and neck, liver or kidney cancer. Source: CD4+ or CD8+ T cells sorted from blood, taken in a trial of the OX40 agonist ivuxolimab. V is TRBV5-1 and J is TRBJ1-4, with 7 bases lining up with TRBD1. CDR3 nucleotide sequence: TGCGCCAGCAGCCTAACTGACAGGGAGGGTAATGAAAAACTGTTTTTT. It codes for CASSLTDREGNEKLFF.